The 7 T cell receptor beta chains given below trace back to one sample, sequenced in a study of post-analysis software for immune sequencing data (dated by TCRdb to 2015 to 2017). Beyond this particular receptor, the publication reports: Significantly higher frequencies in patients than in controls were found for about 5 TRBV segments, including TRBV5-6, TRBV5-1 and TRBV20-1.

The receptor library was made with PCR. Reads for this sample came from an Illumina HiSeq 2500. To reduce PCR and sequencing biases, unique molecular identifiers were incorporated into the TCR beta cDNA libraries. In-frame beta chains were kept once TCRdb had trimmed the public reads at Q25 with fastp and called clones with MiXCR. CDR3 protein sequences are deduplicated, and each keeps its most common genes and DNA. Counted in this sample were roughly 700,000 distinct CDR3 sequences; just under 30% of them appeared once. Jointly, the top ten make up roughly 0.57% of the sample. No antigen has been identified for these receptors. Sequencing was done on a sample of blood. The receptors shown here come from a girl aged 5-17 years with multiple sclerosis.

On this clonotype: At one end the junction does not follow the germline gene, possibly because of a read error. The chain joins TRBV12-3 or TRBV12-4 to TRBJ2-7; 8 positions match TRBD1. The CDR3 has 16 amino acids. This CDR3 is CAGSLWQRTGGSEQYF. The CDR3, as DNA: TGTGCCGGCAGTTTATGGCAAAGAACAGGGGGGTCCGAGCAGTACTTC.

The sample holds a few counts of this clonotype. The chain has TRBV20-1 and TRBJ2-7; 7 nucleotides match TRBD2. Germline-derived CDR1 and CDR2 are DFQATT and SNEGSKA (reference sequence). V was pared by 6 bases and J by 0 bases, with 26 bases of the junction left unmatched. CDR3 length: 20 residues. The CDR3 is CSATGSGLGSAWTSSYEQYF. The CDR3 DNA is TGCAGTGCGACCGGGTCGGGTCTCGGATCTGCTTGGACTAGCTCCTACGAGCAGTACTTC.

V and J are TRBV28 and TRBJ2-3; unclear D gene. Germline V CDR1 and CDR2: MDHEN, SYDVKM. V was pared by 3 bases and J by 6 bases, with 16 bases between. The CDR3 length is 15 residues. The CDR3 protein is CASSFISVQRDTQYF. As DNA, the CDR3 is TGTGCCAGCAGTTTCATCTCGGTCCAAAGGGATACGCAGTATTTT.

This clonotype occurred a few times. The chain joins TRBV29-1 to TRBJ2-1, with 12 bases identical to TRBD2. Germline trimming cut 7 bases from V and 8 bases from J; bases unmatched to any gene: 3. CDR1 is SQVTM and CDR2 is ANQGSEA in the germline V gene. The CDR3 runs 12 residues. The chain's CDR3 is CSGRLAGDEQFF. CDR3 in DNA: TGCAGCGGCCGACTAGCGGGAGATGAGCAGTTCTTC.

CDR3 nucleotide sequence: TGTGCCAGCAGCCCCCGCGTGACACCGAGCTCCTATAATTCACCCCTCCACTTT. This encodes CASSPRVTPSSYNSPLHF. The gene calls are TRBV5-6 and TRBJ1-6; D call uncertain. This CDR3 spans 18 amino acids. V shed 4 bases and J shed 0 bases, with 17 bases lying between them. Germline-derived CDR1 and CDR2 are SGHDT and YYEEEE.

This clonotype was seen a handful of times. CDR3 sequence reads: CAISENYEQYF. CDR3 DNA sequence: TGTGCCATCAGTGAAAACTACGAGCAGTACTTC. This sequence joins TRBV10-3 and TRBJ2-7; D not resolved. Germline V gene lookup returns CDR1 ENHRY and CDR2 SYGVKD. The CDR3 covers 11 residues. The V end was cut by 3 bases, the J end by 3 bases, with 3 bases between.

This clonotype has a count of ten or more. The J gene is TRBJ2-7, the V gene TRBV4-3; D tentatively reads TRBD1 or TRBD2 (5 bases each). The ends were cut back, 4 bases at V and 3 bases at J, with 10 bases in the middle. Germline assignment: CDR1 LGHNA and CDR2 YSLEER. There are 13 residues in the CDR3. In DNA form, the CDR3 reads TGCGCCAGCAGCCGGGGGTTAATCTACGAGCAGTACTTC. This sequence encodes CASSRGLIYEQYF.